These 15 T cell receptor beta chains share one sample of origin, sequenced in a study of blood T cells in healthy people across ages. Sample-barcoded 5' priming and a J-beta primer mix drove a second PCR of 7 to 11 cycles. TCRdb reanalysed the 5' RACE reads using MiXCR and keeps one entry per CDR3 protein. The sample consists of about 680,000 distinct CDR3 sequences, around 45% of them appearing once. Sequencing used blood. These receptors were obtained from a woman between 55 and 75 years old in good health.

The chain uses TRBV7-2 and TRBJ2-7; 9 bases map to TRBD2. The V gene end was trimmed by 5 bases and the J gene end by 3 bases; junction bases not matched to a gene: 11. The CDR3 has 16 residues. Looked up from germline, CDR1 is SGHTA and CDR2 is FQGNSA. CDR3 residues: CASSPKEREVVYEQYF. The CDR3 DNA reads TGTGCCAGCAGCCCGAAGGAGCGGGAGGTGGTCTACGAGCAGTACTTC.

This chain connects TRBV6-2 or TRBV6-3 to TRBJ1-5; perhaps TRBD1 as D (6 bases). CDR3 length equals 15 residues. Trimming shortened V by 2 bases and J by 1 base, and 9 bases separated the two germline ends. The germline gives CDR1 MNHEY, CDR2 SVGEGT. This CDR3 is CASSYRGQSNQPQHF. The DNA for the CDR3 is TGTGCCAGCAGTTACCGGGGACAAAGCAATCAGCCCCAGCATTTT.

In regard to this clonotype: One junction end disagrees with the germline gene, perhaps due to a read error. The chain links TRBV4-3 to TRBJ2-7; 9 positions match TRBD2. This CDR3 has 16 amino acids. Germline CDR1 and CDR2: LGHNA and YSLEER. CDR3: CANSQVSGSGSYEQYF. The CDR3 DNA sequence: TGCGCCAACAGCCAAGTCTCAGGTAGCGGGAGTTACGAGCAGTACTTC.

The gene calls are TRBV7-9 and TRBJ1-6; D possibly corresponds to TRBD1 (5 bases). The CDR3 has 13 amino acids. Trimming shortened V by 5 bases and J by 8 bases, and 10 bases separated the two germline ends. Germline V gene sequence: CDR1 SEHNR, CDR2 FQNEAQ (reference sequence). The chain's CDR3 is CASSQDNYSPLHF. The DNA of the CDR3 is TGTGCCAGCAGCCAGGACAACTATTCACCCCTCCACTTT.

This clonotype was observed a single time. The chain uses TRBV11-2 and TRBJ1-2; D gene uncertain. The germline V gene encodes CDR1 SGHAT and CDR2 FQNNGV. Trimming shortened V by 5 bases and J by 4 bases, and 11 bases separated the two germline ends. This CDR3 is 13 amino acids long. CDR3 DNA sequence: TGTGCCAGCAGCGTAAACAGATTCTATGGCTACACCTTC. It is translated as CASSVNRFYGYTF.

This chain links TRBV7-9 with TRBJ1-4; TRBD1 agrees at 9 bases. With V trimmed by 5 bases and J by 4 bases, 2 bases remained unmatched. This CDR3 comprises 14 residues. The germline V gene has CDR1 SEHNR and CDR2 FQNEAQ (reference sequence). CDR3 bases: TGTGCCAGCAGCCCGGGACAGGGTAATGAAAAACTGTTTTTT. Translation: CASSPGQGNEKLFF.

The table lists this clonotype with a few counts. V usage is TRBV28 and J usage is TRBJ2-3, with D possibly being TRBD2 (5 bases). The germline gives CDR1 MDHEN, CDR2 SYDVKM. The V and J ends lost 8 bases and 3 bases respectively, with 21 bases between them. The CDR3 is 16 residues long. The CDR3 reads CASGSLVTLRTDTQYF. As DNA, the CDR3 is TGTGCCAGCGGGAGTTTAGTAACCCTTAGGACAGATACGCAGTATTTT.

Turning to this clonotype: A junction end diverges from the germline sequence, so it may reflect a read error. V gene TRBV20-1 combines with J gene TRBJ2-1; unclear D gene. The CDR3 is 15 residues long. In germline, CDR1 is DFQATT, CDR2 SNEGSKA (reference sequence). The CDR3 coding sequence is TGCAGTGCTTACCCGGCGAGTAACACCCGCAATGTGCAGTTCTTC. Protein sequence: CSAYPASNTRNVQFF.

This clonotype turned up a few times. The rearrangement joins TRBV5-1 to TRBJ2-1; 9 bases map to TRBD2. The CDR3 is 16 residues long. CDR1 and CDR2 from the germline V gene are SGHRS and YFSETQ. The J segment lost 5 bases and the V segment lost 4 bases, leaving 10 bases of the junction unmatched. The CDR3 DNA reads as TGCGCCAGCAGCGTACCGACTAGCGGAGCTGACAATGAGCAGTTCTTC. This sequence encodes CASSVPTSGADNEQFF.

The chain is built from TRBV3-1 and TRBJ2-7, with 11 bases identical to TRBD2. This CDR3 region has 19 residues. CDR1 and CDR2 (germline): LGHDT, YNNKEL (reference sequence). Germline trimming cut 0 bases from V and 10 bases from J; bases unmatched to any gene: 20. The CDR3 protein is CASSQEEYGTSGGGEAQYF. The CDR3 DNA sequence: TGTGCCAGCAGCCAAGAGGAGTACGGGACTAGCGGAGGCGGGGAGGCCCAGTACTTC.

The chain joins TRBV29-1 to TRBJ2-1; 10 positions agree with TRBD1. Germline V gene data show CDR1 as SQVTM and CDR2 as ANQGSEA. There are 14 residues in the CDR3. Germline trimming cut 5 bases from V and 7 bases from J; bases unmatched to any gene: 8. The CDR3 DNA sequence: TGCAGCGTTTACGACAGGGGGCAGCGGAATGAGCAGTTCTTC. Residues: CSVYDRGQRNEQFF.

This chain uses TRBV2 with TRBJ1-4; D is possibly TRBD1 (6 bases). The CDR3 length is 14 residues. Germline V gene sequence: CDR1 SNHLY, CDR2 FYNNEI. The V and J ends lost 3 bases and 8 bases respectively, with 13 bases between them. In nucleotides, the CDR3 is TGTGCCAGCAGTGATCCAGGGGCAGGGGAAAAACTGTTTTTT. Amino acids: CASSDPGAGEKLFF.

The chain carries TRBV20-1 and TRBJ2-1; D is tentatively TRBD1 or TRBD2 (5 bases each). CDR3 size: 14 residues. The germline gives CDR1 DFQATT, CDR2 SNEGSKA (reference sequence). V was pared by 5 bases and J by 9 bases, with 20 bases between. CDR3 amino acids: CSAGRDLRYGEQFF. The CDR3 coding sequence is TGCAGTGCTGGCCGGGACCTTCGGTACGGTGAGCAGTTCTTC.

This clonotype was seen a handful of times. The genes are TRBV25-1 and TRBJ1-4, with TRBD1 as a possible D gene (6 bases). V was trimmed by 5 bases and J by 3 bases, leaving 10 bases between them. The germline V gene encodes CDR1 MGHDK and CDR2 SYGVNS. The CDR3 has 14 amino acids. As DNA, the CDR3 is TGTGCCAGCAGTATCGGGACATCTAATGAAAAACTGTTTTTT. It encodes CASSIGTSNEKLFF. Looking up the rest from reference TRBV25-1 and TRBJ1-4 gives the full variable domain: EADIYQTPRYLVIGTGKKITLECSQTMGHDKMYWYQQDPGMELHLIHYSYGVNSTEKGDLSSESTVSRIRTEHFPLTLESARPSHTSQYLCASSIGTSNEKLFFGSGTQLSVL.

This sequence joins TRBV15 and TRBJ1-2, with D unresolved. Germline values: CDR1 LNHNV, CDR2 YYDKDF (reference sequence). V lost 0 bases and J lost 8, with 13 bases in between. This CDR3 is built from 14 residues. The CDR3 sequence: CATSRDRGVIGYTF. Written as DNA, the CDR3 is TGTGCCACCAGCAGAGATCGGGGTGTGATAGGCTACACCTTC.